Below, 21 T cell receptor beta chains from the same sample are listed, as sequenced in a study of regulatory T cells in long-lasting Graves disease. Assembly of TCR beta libraries relied on iRepertoire HTBI primers together with Arm-PCR of CDR3 regions. TCRdb passed the multiplex PCR reads through MiXCR, listing each CDR3 protein once. This sample yields approximately 290,000 distinct CDR3 sequences, of which 20% to 25% are seen a single time; about 56% belongs to the top ten. The time point is: persistent/refractory GD, antithyroid drugs over 5 years with positive TRAb. The TCR library used RNA extracted from PBMCs. Here the sequenced sample was peripheral blood mononuclear cells (PBMCs), taken when the disease was refractory, from a patient treated with antithyroid drugs. All receptors come from a female donor with Graves disease.

A few counts support this clonotype. J is TRBJ1-4 and V is TRBV24-1; possibly TRBD1 for D (5 bases). Germline CDR1 reads KGHDR; CDR2 reads SFDVKD. The ends were cut back, 2 bases at V and 8 bases at J, with 14 bases in the middle. The CDR3 is 15 residues long. CDR3 residues: CATSDSGTLKEKLFF. The CDR3 DNA reads as TGTGCCACCAGTGATTCGGGGACCCTTAAGGAAAAACTGTTTTTT.

The J gene is TRBJ1-1, the V gene TRBV5-4; 9 bases are shared with TRBD1. The CDR3 contains 16 residues. Germline V gene data show CDR1 as SGHNT and CDR2 as YYREEE (reference sequence). With 4 bases clipped from V and 0 bases from J, the junction kept 7 bases outside the gene matches. The CDR3 coding sequence is TGTGCCAGCAGCCGTGACAGGGGGGATTTGAACACTGAAGCTTTCTTT. This encodes CASSRDRGDLNTEAFF.

Many counts were recorded for this clonotype. The V gene is TRBV11-1, the J gene TRBJ2-5, with 13 bases fitting TRBD2. Looked up from germline, CDR1 is SGHAT and CDR2 is FQDESV (reference sequence). There are 16 residues in the CDR3. J was trimmed by 7 bases and V by 5 bases; bases with no gene match: 10. The CDR3 nucleotides read TGTGCCAGCAGCGCCGGACTAGCGGGAGTTGTAGGGACCCAGTACTTC. Its protein product is CASSAGLAGVVGTQYF.

This clonotype has a handful of counts. J is TRBJ2-7 and V is TRBV6-9, with D tentatively TRBD2 (6 bases). Germline CDR1 is MNHGY and CDR2 is SVAAGI. Trimming removed 3 bases at V and 9 bases at J, with 15 bases between. The CDR3 contains 13 residues. The CDR3 loop reads CASSYARRDVQYF. The CDR3 nucleotides read TGTGCCAGCAGTTACGCCAGGCGGGACGTGCAGTACTTC.

The chain combines TRBV20-1 with TRBJ2-7; D tentatively fits TRBD1 or TRBD2 (5 bases each). CDR1 is DFQATT, CDR2 SNEGSKA, per germline (reference sequence). The CDR3 spans 14 residues. The V gene lost 2 bases and the J gene lost 2 bases, with 13 bases spanning the gap. The CDR3 reads CSARLSGGTYEQYF. The CDR3 DNA is TGCAGTGCTAGACTGTCTGGGGGTACCTACGAGCAGTACTTC.

This clonotype occurred once. Because the CDR3 is missing its conserved closing phenylalanine or tryptophan, this is likely a read error. The chain has TRBV28 and TRBJ2-4; 13 nucleotides align to TRBD2. The germline V gene has CDR1 MDHEN and CDR2 SYDVKM. The V segment lost 8 bases and the J segment 1 base; nucleotides outside the gene matches: 5. The CDR3 covers 16 residues. CDR3 nucleotide sequence: TGTGCCAGCGGACTAGCGGGAGAAGGGGCCAAAAACATTCAGTACCTC. It is translated as CASGLAGEGAKNIQYL.

This clonotype was observed at least ten times. This chain joins TRBV28 and TRBJ2-7; D call uncertain. Germline V lookup: CDR1 MDHEN, CDR2 SYDVKM. Trimming stripped 4 bases from V and 3 bases from J, with 13 bases between. This CDR3 spans 14 amino acids. The CDR3 bases are TGTGCCAGCAGTTCCGCACGGGTCCTCTACGAGCAGTACTTC. This translates into CASSSARVLYEQYF.

This clonotype has at least ten counts. The CDR3 here is CASHEREGRYEQYF. CDR3 nucleotide sequence: TGTGCCAGCCACGAGCGGGAGGGCCGCTACGAGCAGTACTTC. The chain couples TRBV28 to TRBJ2-7, with 10 bases that match TRBD2. The CDR3 sequence is 14 residues long. Germline-derived CDR1 and CDR2 are MDHEN and SYDVKM. With 8 bases clipped from V and 3 bases from J, the junction kept 7 bases outside the gene matches. Looking up the rest from reference TRBV28 and TRBJ2-7 gives the full variable domain: DVKVTQSSRYLVKRTGEKVFLECVQDMDHENMFWYRQDPGLGLRLIYFSYDVKMKEKGDIPEGYSVSREKKERFSLILESASTNQTSMYLCASHEREGRYEQYFGPGTRLTVT.

J is TRBJ1-2 and V is TRBV4-1; perhaps TRBD1 as D (5 bases). Trimming cost V 0 bases and J 5 bases, with 16 bases left between them. CDR1 and CDR2 (germline): MGHRA, YSYEKL. The CDR3 has 16 amino acids. The CDR3 DNA sequence: TGCGCCAGCAGCCAAGAACCCGGGGCCAGAGCGTATGGCTACACCTTC. Translation: CASSQEPGARAYGYTF.

This clonotype was seen a handful of times. The chain recombines TRBV6-1 with TRBJ1-4; D not resolved. The CDR3 consists of 14 residues. The V gene lost 10 bases and the J gene lost 0 bases, with 12 bases spanning the gap. Germline V gene data show CDR1 as MNHNS and CDR2 as SASEGT. As DNA, the CDR3 is TGTGCCACCACCGATGGGGCAACTAATGAAAAACTGTTTTTT. Protein: CATTDGATNEKLFF.

V usage is TRBV4-3 and J usage is TRBJ2-1; 11 bases map to TRBD2. Germline V lookup: CDR1 LGHNA, CDR2 YSLEER. The J segment lost 8 bases and the V segment lost 1 base, leaving 7 bases of the junction unmatched. The CDR3 has 16 amino acids. The CDR3 here is CASSQVLAGGPHEQFF. CDR3 nucleotide sequence: TGCGCCAGCAGCCAAGTTTTAGCGGGAGGGCCGCATGAGCAGTTCTTC.

The CDR3 region has the DNA TGTGCCAGCAACCGCGGGGGTAGCTCCTACGAGCAGTACTTC. Encoded protein: CASNRGGSSYEQYF. The chain carries TRBV11-1 and TRBJ2-7, with TRBD2 matching 7 bases. The CDR3 loop spans 14 amino acids. Germline-derived CDR1 and CDR2 are SGHAT and FQDESV (reference sequence). Trimming took 7 bases from V and 0 from J; bases not matched to a gene: 6.

This clonotype was seen more than once but under ten times. The chain has TRBV4-3 and TRBJ2-7, with D unresolved. V was clipped by 0 bases and J by 4 bases, with 10 bases between them. Germline values: CDR1 LGHNA, CDR2 YSLEER. The CDR3 contains 14 residues. As DNA, the CDR3 is TGCGCCAGCAGCCAAGATCGGAATCAGTACGAGCAGTACTTC. Translated: CASSQDRNQYEQYF.

V usage is TRBV19 and J usage is TRBJ1-2; possibly TRBD1 for D (5 bases). The CDR3 is 17 residues long. Germline lookup yields CDR1 LNHDA and CDR2 SQIVND (reference sequence). V was shortened by 4 bases and J by 1 base, with 19 bases between the two germline ends. In DNA form, the CDR3 reads TGTGCCAGTAGTAACAACTCGGGACGGAGAATTAACTATGGCTACACCTTC. It yields the protein CASSNNSGRRINYGYTF. Full variable domain (outside the CDR3, taken from reference TRBV19 and TRBJ1-2): DGGITQSPKYLFRKEGQNVTLSCEQNLNHDAMYWYRQDPGQGLRLIYYSQIVNDFQKGDIAEGYSVSREKKESFPLTVTSAQKNPTAFYLCASSNNSGRRINYGYTFGSGTRLTVV.

The gene calls are TRBV3-1 and TRBJ2-5; 7 bases agree with TRBD2. The tail of the sequence fits TRBJ2-1 better, so the J call may be wrong. The length of the CDR3 is 15 residues. Looked up from germline, CDR1 is LGHDT and CDR2 is YNNKEL (reference sequence). In DNA, the CDR3 is TGTGCCAGCAGCCAAGTAGCCGCGGGAGATAGTGAGCAGTTCTTC. It yields the protein CASSQVAAGDSEQFF.

This clonotype has only a few counts. CDR3 nucleotides: TGTGCCAGCAGCTTGGACAGGGGGCACTACGAGCAGTACTTC. It codes for CASSLDRGHYEQYF. The gene calls are TRBV5-5 and TRBJ2-7; 9 bases map to TRBD1. Germline values: CDR1 SGHKS, CDR2 YYEKEE (reference sequence). The CDR3 runs to 14 residues. The V gene end was trimmed by 0 bases and the J gene end by 3 bases; junction bases not matched to a gene: 1.

V gene TRBV6-1 combines with J gene TRBJ1-2; 7 bases map to TRBD1. Germline V lookup: CDR1 MNHNS, CDR2 SASEGT. CDR3 length: 15 residues. The junction had 11 bases not matched to a gene; V was cut back by 6 bases and J by 4 bases. CDR3 residues: CASRRLRGDGYGYTF. CDR3 DNA: TGTGCCAGCAGACGACTCAGGGGGGACGGCTATGGCTACACCTTC.

The V call is TRBV4-1, the J call TRBJ1-1, with D maybe TRBD1 (5 bases). CDR1 is MGHRA and CDR2 is YSYEKL in the germline V gene. The CDR3 spans 14 residues. Trimming removed 6 bases from V and 0 bases from J, with 11 bases in between. In DNA, the CDR3 is TGCGCCAGCAGGGGGGAGGGGTTGAACACTGAAGCTTTCTTT. It encodes CASRGEGLNTEAFF.

In this sample, this clonotype turned up many times. This chain connects TRBV28 to TRBJ2-7, with 7 positions matching TRBD1. In germline, CDR1 is MDHEN, CDR2 SYDVKM. Unmatched junction bases numbered 8, after V lost 5 bases and J lost 4 bases. The CDR3 contains 14 residues. The CDR3 DNA reads as TGTGCCAGCAGTACCGGGACAGCCGGATACGAGCAGTACTTC. This codes for CASSTGTAGYEQYF.

The chain carries TRBV7-9 and TRBJ1-1; unclear D gene. Germline-derived CDR1 and CDR2 are SEHNR and FQNEAQ (reference sequence). Trimming stripped 2 bases from V and 7 bases from J, with 8 bases between. The CDR3 is made up of 12 amino acids. CDR3 nucleotide sequence: TGTGCCAGCAGCTTATTTGTCGGTGAAGCTTTCTTT. Translating gives CASSLFVGEAFF. Filled out from reference TRBV7-9 and TRBJ1-1, the complete variable domain reads DTGVSQNPRHKITKRGQNVTFRCDPISEHNRLYWYRQTLGQGPEFLTYFQNEAQLEKSRLLSDRFSAERPKGSFSTLEIQRTEQGDSAMYLCASSLFVGEAFFGQGTRLTVV.

This clonotype was detected a few times. The genes are TRBV18 and TRBJ1-2; D not resolved. The germline V gene has CDR1 KGHSH and CDR2 LQKENI. The CDR3 is 14 amino acids. With 3 bases removed from V and 1 base from J, the gap between germline ends came to 9 bases. The CDR3, as DNA: TGTGCCAGCTCACCGGCCCTATTTAACTATGGCTACACCTTC. Protein product: CASSPALFNYGYTF.